Listed here are 32 T cell receptor beta chains from one sample, sequenced in a study of regulatory T cells in long-lasting Graves disease. Time point reported: newly diagnosed GD, antithyroid drugs for less than 3 months. TCR sequences were obtained from RNA taken from PBMCs. For TCR beta, libraries came from iRepertoire HTBI primers and Arm-PCR of CDR3 regions. Each CDR3 protein gets one entry after TCRdb re-called the multiplex PCR reads with MiXCR. The sample has about 400,000 distinct CDR3 sequences; roughly 15% are singletons. The specimen comprised peripheral blood mononuclear cells (PBMCs), sampled at new diagnosis, from a patient treated with antithyroid drugs. The origin of the receptors is a female donor with Graves disease.

This clonotype was observed at least ten times. The chain couples TRBV11-2 to TRBJ2-1; D uncertain. Germline CDR1 SGHAT, CDR2 FQNNGV. The CDR3 is 12 residues long. Trimming shortened V by 5 bases and J by 8 bases, and 10 bases separated the two germline ends. The CDR3 region has the DNA TGTGCCAGCAGCGTTAGGACCCATGAGCAGTTCTTC. Translation gives CASSVRTHEQFF. Based on the CDR3 plus reference TRBV11-2 and TRBJ2-1, the full variable domain is EAGVAQSPRYKIIEKRQSVAFWCNPISGHATLYWYQQILGQGPKLLIQFQNNGVVDDSQLPKDRFSAERLKGVDSTLKIQPAKLEDSAVYLCASSVRTHEQFFGPGTRLTVL.

This clonotype has a handful of counts. The genes are TRBV25-1 and TRBJ1-5; unclear D gene. The CDR3 is 12 amino acids. Trimming took off 2 bases at V and 5 bases at J, with 4 bases between the two ends. Germline CDR1 is MGHDK and CDR2 is SYGVNS. CDR3 coding DNA: TGTGCCAGCAGTGAAAACTATCAGCCCCAGCATTTT. This encodes CASSENYQPQHF.

This clonotype was recorded many times. A read error may account for a junction end that differs from germline. The chain joins TRBV5-1 to TRBJ2-3, with TRBD2 matching 8 bases. Germline loops: CDR1 SGHRS, CDR2 YFSETQ. The CDR3 totals 15 residues. The CDR3 loop is CASSLTSGNTDTQYF. The CDR3 nucleotides are TGTGCCAGCAGTTTAACTAGCGGAAACACAGATACGCAGTATTTT.

A word on this clonotype: This sequence may be a read error, since a much larger clone differs from it by one base. The rearrangement links TRBV7-3 to TRBJ1-1; D is ambiguous. This CDR3 has 12 amino acids. CDR1 and CDR2 from the germline V gene are SGHTA and FQGTGA. CDR3 sequence reads: CASSRWNAEAFF. In nucleotides, the CDR3 is TGTGCCAGCAGCCGCTGGAACGCTGAAGCTTTCTTT. Looking up the rest from reference TRBV7-3 and TRBJ1-1 gives the full variable domain: GAGVSQTPSNKVTEKGKYVELRCDPISGHTALYWYRQSLGQGPEFLIYFQGTGAADDSGLPNDRFFAVRPEGSVSTLKIQRTERGDSAVYLCASSRWNAEAFFGQGTRLTVV.

There are many counts of this clonotype. This sequence joins TRBV3-1 and TRBJ1-1, with D perhaps matching TRBD1 (5 bases). CDR1 and CDR2 (germline): LGHDT, YNNKEL (reference sequence). The CDR3 extends over 15 amino acids. V was pared by 6 bases and J by 3 bases, with 17 bases between. Here the CDR3 DNA reads TGTGCCAGCAGGTCGAAGACAGTCGTCGACACTGAAGCTTTCTTT. Encoded protein: CASRSKTVVDTEAFF.

This clonotype was observed many times. V and J are TRBV6-2 or TRBV6-3 and TRBJ2-1; D is unclear. Between the trimmed V and J ends, which lost 2 bases and 5 bases, there was a span of 13 bases. Germline values: CDR1 MNHEY, CDR2 SVGEGT. This CDR3 is 15 amino acids long. The CDR3 protein is CASSYVSKGNNEQFF. Here the CDR3 DNA reads TGTGCCAGCAGTTACGTCTCTAAAGGGAACAATGAGCAGTTCTTC.

This clonotype was detected many times. The genes are TRBV18 and TRBJ2-1, with TRBD1 matching over 7 bases. Germline V gene data show CDR1 as KGHSH and CDR2 as LQKENI. There are 11 residues in the CDR3. Trimming cost V 5 bases and J 15 bases; bases outside gene matches: 7. The DNA of the CDR3 is TGTGCCAGCTCAAGGACAGGAATTCCGTTCTTC. Translated: CASSRTGIPFF.

This clonotype was seen a few times. The chain is built from TRBV5-5 and TRBJ1-6, with 7 nucleotides matching TRBD1. CDR1 and CDR2 (germline): SGHKS, YYEKEE (reference sequence). V trimming: 0 bases; J trimming: 0 bases; junction bases outside the gene matches: 9. The CDR3 totals 19 residues. The CDR3 DNA reads TGTGCCAGCAGCTTGGGCTTCGGACAGGCGCACTCCTATAATTCACCCCTCCACTTT. This encodes CASSLGFGQAHSYNSPLHF.

The table lists this clonotype with a few counts. The rearrangement uses TRBV7-2 and TRBJ1-2, with D possibly TRBD1 on 5 matching bases. This CDR3 has 15 amino acids. Germline values: CDR1 SGHTA, CDR2 FQGNSA. Trimming removed 0 bases from V and 3 bases from J, with 11 bases in between. CDR3 loop: CASSLAPGPDYGYTF. The CDR3 DNA reads TGTGCCAGCAGCTTAGCGCCGGGGCCTGACTATGGCTACACCTTC. The entire variable domain, with the rest obtained from reference TRBV7-2 and TRBJ1-2, is as follows: GAGVSQSPSNKVTEKGKDVELRCDPISGHTALYWYRQSLGQGLEFLIYFQGNSAPDKSGLPSDRFSAERTGGSVSTLTIQRTQQEDSAVYLCASSLAPGPDYGYTFGSGTRLTVV.

The chain joins TRBV20-1 to TRBJ2-3; no reliable D call. Judging by the DNA end, TRBJ2-7 fits better; the J call may be wrong. CDR3 length: 13 amino acids. Germline V gene lookup returns CDR1 DFQATT and CDR2 SNEGSKA (reference sequence). CDR3 DNA: TGCAGTGCTAGAGGGATTCAGCTCTACGAGCAGTACTTC. Protein product: CSARGIQLYEQYF.

This clonotype was counted at least ten times. The genes are TRBV11-2 and TRBJ1-1; no reliable D call. V lost 3 bases to trimming and J lost 6 bases, with 8 bases between them. Per the germline V gene, CDR1 is SGHAT and CDR2 is FQNNGV. This CDR3 is built from 12 residues. The CDR3 sequence is CASSFGTAEAFF. DNA of the CDR3: TGTGCCAGCAGCTTCGGTACTGCTGAAGCTTTCTTT.

This clonotype was seen ten or more times. The genes are TRBV5-5 and TRBJ1-5, with a possible D match to TRBD1 (5 bases). Germline V gene data show CDR1 as SGHKS and CDR2 as YYEKEE (reference sequence). V lost 4 bases, J lost 5 bases, and 16 bases lay in between. This CDR3 is 15 amino acids long. The CDR3 loop reads CASSLGSRGDQPQHF. DNA for the CDR3: TGTGCCAGCAGCCTCGGATCTCGAGGGGATCAGCCCCAGCATTTT.

This clonotype has at least ten counts. V is TRBV28 and J is TRBJ1-1, with a tentative D call TRBD1 (5 bases). CDR3 length: 14 residues. Looked up from germline, CDR1 is MDHEN and CDR2 is SYDVKM. Trimming shortened V by 2 bases and J by 2 bases, and 9 bases separated the two germline ends. CDR3 protein: CASSLRGSNTEAFF. CDR3 DNA sequence: TGTGCCAGCAGTTTAAGGGGTTCTAACACTGAAGCTTTCTTT.

This clonotype was picked up many times. V gene TRBV9 combines with J gene TRBJ2-5; D could derive from TRBD1 or TRBD2 (5 bases each). Per the germline V gene, CDR1 is SGDLS and CDR2 is YYNGEE. The V end was cut by 4 bases, the J end by 4 bases, with 17 bases between. CDR3 size: 15 residues. The CDR3: CASSRDGTPGETQYF. As DNA, the CDR3 is TGTGCCAGCAGCAGGGACGGGACCCCTGGAGAGACCCAGTACTTC.

This clonotype was seen ten or more times. One end of the junction varies from germline; a read error may be responsible. The chain joins TRBV7-2 to TRBJ2-5, with TRBD1 as a possible D gene (6 bases). The length of the CDR3 is 14 residues. CDR1 is SGHTA and CDR2 is FQGNSA in the germline V gene. CDR3 DNA sequence: TGTGCCAGCAGTTTAGAAGGGGGAGCGGAGACCCAGTACTTC. Its translation is CASSLEGGAETQYF.

This clonotype came up many times. The chain has TRBV20-1 and TRBJ1-1; TRBD1 is a possible D gene (6 bases). Trimming cost V 3 bases and J 1 base, with 12 bases left between them. This CDR3 has 14 amino acids. CDR1 and CDR2 (germline): DFQATT, SNEGSKA (reference sequence). As DNA, the CDR3 is TGCAGTGCTAGGGGGGGGGGGCCGAACACTGAAGCTTTCTTT. Its protein product is CSARGGGPNTEAFF.

This chain connects TRBV11-2 to TRBJ2-1; the D is unclear. The V end was cut by 2 bases, the J end by 7 bases, with 9 bases between. CDR3 length equals 13 residues. Germline CDR1 is SGHAT and CDR2 is FQNNGV. As DNA, the CDR3 is TGTGCCAGCAGCTTACGCCCACAAAATGAGCAGTTCTTC. Protein product: CASSLRPQNEQFF. The full variable domain, its missing parts supplied by reference TRBV11-2 and TRBJ2-1, is EAGVAQSPRYKIIEKRQSVAFWCNPISGHATLYWYQQILGQGPKLLIQFQNNGVVDDSQLPKDRFSAERLKGVDSTLKIQPAKLEDSAVYLCASSLRPQNEQFFGPGTRLTVL.

The chain recombines TRBV10-2 with TRBJ2-7; D may be TRBD1 (5 bases). Germline assignment: CDR1 WSHSY and CDR2 SAAADI. The CDR3 runs 16 residues. Trimming pared 0 bases from V and 0 bases from J, leaving 12 bases between. This CDR3 is CASSESTARSSYEQYF. CDR3 DNA sequence: TGCGCCAGCAGTGAGTCGACAGCTAGAAGCTCCTACGAGCAGTACTTC.

This clonotype was observed at least ten times. The chain recombines TRBV20-1 with TRBJ1-1; D is undetermined. This CDR3 has 12 residues. Germline CDR1 DFQATT, CDR2 SNEGSKA (reference sequence). Trimming left V 3 bases short and J 1 base short, with 6 bases between. CDR3 protein: CSASPWNTEAFF. The CDR3 DNA is TGCAGTGCTAGCCCCTGGAACACTGAAGCTTTCTTT.

This clonotype was seen at least ten times. The J gene is TRBJ1-1, the V gene TRBV12-3 or TRBV12-4, with D hard to call. This CDR3 has 13 residues. V was trimmed by 5 bases and J by 1 base, leaving 8 bases between them. The DNA of the CDR3 is TGTGCCAGCAGTACTTCAGAGAACACTGAAGCTTTCTTT. Translated: CASSTSENTEAFF.

This clonotype was picked up many times. This chain links TRBV15 with TRBJ2-3, with TRBD1 as a possible D gene (7 bases). The CDR3 is 17 amino acids. Germline V CDR1 and CDR2: LNHNV, YYDKDF (reference sequence). The V gene lost 0 bases and the J gene lost 1 base, with 14 bases spanning the gap. This CDR3 is CATSRDIGRGGTDTQYF. The CDR3 DNA follows: TGTGCCACCAGCAGAGATATCGGCAGGGGGGGCACAGATACGCAGTATTTT.

This clonotype was counted at least ten times. V usage is TRBV5-5 and J usage is TRBJ2-1; TRBD2 aligns across 11 bases. The CDR3 spans 17 residues. Germline V gives CDR1 SGHKS, CDR2 YYEKEE (reference sequence). The trim removed 4 bases at V and 0 bases at J, leaving 6 bases unmatched. For the CDR3, the DNA is TGTGCCAGCAGCCCCCGGACTAGCGGGCCCTCCTACAATGAGCAGTTCTTC. This encodes CASSPRTSGPSYNEQFF.

This clonotype was recorded a few times. This chain uses TRBV19 with TRBJ2-5; 7 bases are shared with TRBD2. Germline V CDR1 and CDR2: LNHDA, SQIVND (reference sequence). Trimming removed 8 bases from V and 5 bases from J; junction bases left unmatched: 8. This CDR3 region has 13 residues. The CDR3 DNA sequence: TGTGCCAGTTCCGAGACTAGCATTGAGACCCAGTACTTC. Translated, it gives CASSETSIETQYF.

This clonotype was seen at least ten times. V and J are TRBV27 and TRBJ2-3; tentative D call: TRBD2 (6 bases). V was cut by 4 bases and J by 1 base, with 15 bases left in between. CDR3 length: 16 residues. Germline V gives CDR1 MNHEY, CDR2 SMNVEV (reference sequence). The CDR3 here is CASSSMEWGGTDTQYF. As DNA, the CDR3 is TGTGCCAGCAGTTCAATGGAGTGGGGGGGCACAGATACGCAGTATTTT.

This clonotype was recorded a few times. The chain joins TRBV25-1 to TRBJ2-7; D gene uncertain. This CDR3 spans 13 amino acids. Trimming took off 3 bases at V and 7 bases at J, with 13 bases between the two ends. CDR1 MGHDK and CDR2 SYGVNS come from the germline V gene. CDR3 sequence (DNA): TGTGCCAGCAGTGATACTCCCTTGGCGGAGCAGTACTTC. Protein product: CASSDTPLAEQYF.

This clonotype occurred many times. The rearrangement uses TRBV6-1 and TRBJ2-7; 7 nucleotides line up with TRBD2. From germline, CDR1 is MNHNS and CDR2 SASEGT. V lost 2 bases to trimming and J lost 0 bases; unmatched junction nucleotides: 4. The length of the CDR3 is 15 residues. The CDR3 sequence is CASSEYGGSSYEQYF. CDR3 coding DNA: TGTGCCAGCAGTGAATACGGGGGGAGCTCCTACGAGCAGTACTTC.

This clonotype appeared a single time. The gene calls are TRBV10-2 and TRBJ2-1; D remains ambiguous. Germline V gene lookup returns CDR1 WSHSY and CDR2 SAAADI. The CDR3 runs to 15 residues. The germline V and J ends were trimmed by 9 bases and 6 bases, with 21 bases remaining between them. The CDR3 region has the DNA TGCGCCAGTTTCCCTAAGTTCGATCGGGCCAATGAGCAGTTCTTC. It translates to CASFPKFDRANEQFF.

This clonotype was observed at least ten times. The chain uses TRBV7-6 and TRBJ2-7; 10 nucleotides line up with TRBD1. This CDR3 region has 14 residues. Unmatched junction bases numbered 6, after V lost 5 bases and J lost 5 bases. Germline loops: CDR1 SGHVS, CDR2 FNYEAQ. DNA of the CDR3: TGTGCCAGCAGCCGTAGACAGGGGGCCCACGAGCAGTACTTC. Protein: CASSRRQGAHEQYF. The full variable domain, rest sourced from reference TRBV7-6 and TRBJ2-7, is GAGVSQSPRYKVTKRGQDVALRCDPISGHVSLYWYRQALGQGPEFLTYFNYEAQQDKSGLPNDRFSAERPEGSISTLTIQRTEQRDSAMYRCASSRRQGAHEQYFGPGTRLTVT.

This clonotype was seen at least ten times. The chain combines TRBV20-1 with TRBJ2-2, with D uncertain. Germline-derived CDR1 and CDR2 are DFQATT and SNEGSKA (reference sequence). V was pared by 0 bases and J by 7 bases, with 9 bases between. The CDR3 totals 13 residues. CDR3 coding DNA: TGCAGTGCTAGAGATGTGGCGGTCGGGGAGCTGTTTTTT. Its translation: CSARDVAVGELFF.

This clonotype was seen at least ten times. The chain carries TRBV18 and TRBJ2-3; D ambiguous. Germline V gene data show CDR1 as KGHSH and CDR2 as LQKENI. V was trimmed by 2 bases and J by 6 bases, leaving 12 bases between them. This CDR3 contains 14 residues. CDR3 residues: CASSPVRTADTQYF. As DNA, the CDR3 is TGTGCCAGCTCACCAGTCCGGACCGCGGATACGCAGTATTTT.

V and J are TRBV19 and TRBJ2-1, with TRBD2 identical over 9 bases. Trimming took 3 bases from V and 2 from J; bases not matched to a gene: 8. In germline, CDR1 is LNHDA, CDR2 SQIVND (reference sequence). This CDR3 has 17 residues. This chain's CDR3 is CASSITAGGSPYNEQFF. CDR3 nucleotides: TGTGCCAGTAGTATTACAGCGGGGGGATCCCCCTACAATGAGCAGTTCTTC. The entire variable domain, with the rest obtained from reference TRBV19 and TRBJ2-1, is as follows: DGGITQSPKYLFRKEGQNVTLSCEQNLNHDAMYWYRQDPGQGLRLIYYSQIVNDFQKGDIAEGYSVSREKKESFPLTVTSAQKNPTAFYLCASSITAGGSPYNEQFFGPGTRLTVL.

This clonotype was counted once. The chain employs TRBV12-3 or TRBV12-4 and TRBJ2-2; a weak D match, TRBD1 (6 bases). The CDR3 runs 17 residues. V was pared by 4 bases and J by 8 bases, with 23 bases between. Written as DNA, the CDR3 is TGTGCCAGCAGTTCTTATTTTGTGGGGGCGCTTGGAGGGGAGCTGTTTTTT. Translation gives CASSSYFVGALGGELFF.